The 18 T cell receptor beta chains given below trace back to one sample, sequenced in a study of PD-1 blockade in classical Hodgkin lymphoma. The time point here: cycle 4 day 1 (C4D1), after 5 to 7 weeks of nivolumab. Autologous stem cell transplantation was followed by relapse in every patient, and brentuximab vedotin exposure varied. Sequenced by immunoSEQ multiplex PCR; TCRdb stores in-frame clones only, minus some. The sample records some 110,000 clones, approximately 89% being singletons. The sequenced sample was peripheral blood mononuclear cells (PBMCs), obtained before the fourth cycle of nivolumab. The receptor source for this set is a human donor with classical Hodgkin lymphoma.

CDR3 DNA sequence: TGTGCCAGCAGTTGGGGACTGCCGGTGGAGCAGTACTTC. Protein product: CASSWGLPVEQYF. This chain links TRBV28 with TRBJ2-7; D may be TRBD2 (6 bases). CDR1 MDHEN and CDR2 SYDVKM come from the germline V gene. The CDR3 consists of 13 residues. Trimming left V 4 bases short and J 7 bases short, with 14 bases between. The complete variable domain, with remaining parts taken from reference TRBV28 and TRBJ2-7, reads DVKVTQSSRYLVKRTGEKVFLECVQDMDHENMFWYRQDPGLGLRLIYFSYDVKMKEKGDIPEGYSVSREKKERFSLILESASTNQTSMYLCASSWGLPVEQYFGPGTRLTVT.

This clone has a handful of counts. The junction and the germline gene differ at one end; a read error may be behind it. This sequence joins TRBV12-5 and TRBJ1-1; D gene uncertain. This CDR3 contains 10 residues. Germline loops: CDR1 LGHNT, CDR2 FRNRAP. As DNA, the CDR3 is TGTGCTAGTGGGGCCGTTCGGCCGTGGTTT. Translated, it gives CASGAVRPWF.

The chain links TRBV7-9 to TRBJ2-5, with 10 positions matching TRBD1. There are 16 residues in the CDR3. Germline CDR1 is SEHNR and CDR2 is FQNEAQ (reference sequence). Trimming at V came to 5 bases and at J to 0 bases, leaving 6 bases not matched to a gene. CDR3 protein: CASSTTDRGYQETQYF. CDR3 DNA sequence: TGTGCCAGCAGCACGACGGACAGGGGGTACCAAGAGACCCAGTACTTC.

This clone was found a few times. The rearrangement uses TRBV7-2 and TRBJ2-1; no reliable D call. CDR3 length: 14 amino acids. V was trimmed by 8 bases and J by 5 bases, leaving 16 bases between them. Germline V lookup: CDR1 SGHTA, CDR2 FQGNSA. CDR3: CASGLIGPDNEQFF. The CDR3 nucleotides read TGTGCCAGCGGTCTTATCGGACCGGACAATGAGCAGTTCTTC.

This clone showed up just once. The V and J genes are TRBV29-1 and TRBJ2-2; weak D call: TRBD2 (6 bases). The V and J ends lost 7 bases and 5 bases respectively, with 17 bases between them. The CDR3 has 14 amino acids. CDR1 is SQVTM and CDR2 is ANQGSEA in the germline V gene. Here the CDR3 DNA reads TGCAGCGCTAGCCCCCTCCTAGCGACCGGGGAGCTGTTTTTT. As protein: CSASPLLATGELFF.

The chain is built from TRBV10-3 and TRBJ2-7, with 9 positions matching TRBD1. CDR3 length equals 16 residues. The V gene end was trimmed by 6 bases and the J gene end by 3 bases; junction bases not matched to a gene: 12. The V gene's germline CDR1 is ENHRY and CDR2 SYGVKD. Here the CDR3 reads CAISYSRDREDYEQYF. CDR3 nucleotides: TGTGCCATCAGCTATTCCCGGGACAGGGAGGACTACGAGCAGTACTTC.

This clone has a single count. The chain employs TRBV18 and TRBJ1-5; no clear D gene. This CDR3 has 13 amino acids. Germline V gene sequence: CDR1 KGHSH, CDR2 LQKENI. Trimming took 3 bases from V and 7 from J, leaving 10 bases between them. The CDR3 sequence is CASSPPRGQPQHF. The CDR3 DNA sequence: TGTGCCAGCTCACCCCCCAGAGGGCAGCCCCAGCATTTT.

The CDR3 loop reads CASSPHLGQGYGYTF. DNA for the CDR3: TGTGCCAGCAGCCCCCATTTGGGACAGGGATATGGCTACACCTTC. V is TRBV7-2 and J is TRBJ1-2; 9 bases align to TRBD1. The germline V gene has CDR1 SGHTA and CDR2 FQGNSA. The ends lost 5 bases at V and 5 bases at J; junction bases unmatched: 9. The CDR3 is 15 residues long.

The rearrangement joins TRBV7-2 to TRBJ2-3; tentative D call: TRBD1 (6 bases). Germline-derived CDR1 and CDR2 are SGHTA and FQGNSA. V was clipped by 0 bases and J by 4 bases, with 14 bases between them. This CDR3 contains 16 residues. CDR3 nucleotides: TGTGCCAGCAGCTTAGCGTCAGGGGTCGTTGCAGATACGCAGTATTTT. Protein: CASSLASGVVADTQYF.

The rearrangement uses TRBV2 and TRBJ2-5; D possibly uses TRBD1 or TRBD2 (5 bases each). The V gene's germline CDR1 is SNHLY and CDR2 FYNNEI. V gave up 9 bases and J gave up 3 bases, with 17 bases separating them. The CDR3 runs to 14 residues. CDR3 residues: CASSYGTHEETQYF. DNA for the CDR3: TGTGCCAGTTCTTACGGGACCCATGAAGAGACCCAGTACTTC.

This chain connects TRBV6-1 to TRBJ1-1, with TRBD1 as a possible D gene (5 bases). The CDR3 consists of 13 residues. Germline V gene sequence: CDR1 MNHNS, CDR2 SASEGT. Trimming pared 0 bases from V and 7 bases from J, leaving 9 bases between. The CDR3 here is CASSEARGGEAFF. CDR3 coding DNA: TGTGCCAGCAGTGAAGCGCGGGGCGGTGAAGCTTTCTTT.

The rearrangement links TRBV19 to TRBJ1-5, with D perhaps matching TRBD1 (5 bases). Germline CDR1 LNHDA, CDR2 SQIVND (reference sequence). CDR3 length equals 14 residues. Trimming took off 4 bases at V and 6 bases at J, with 13 bases between the two ends. The chain's CDR3 is CASSSGARGQPQHF. The CDR3 DNA reads TGTGCCAGTAGTAGCGGGGCAAGGGGTCAGCCCCAGCATTTT.

The chain combines TRBV18 with TRBJ1-5, with D maybe TRBD1 (6 bases). The CDR3 extends over 15 amino acids. The germline CDR1 and CDR2 sequences are KGHSH and LQKENI. V gave up 3 bases and J gave up 3 bases, with 12 bases separating them. The CDR3 protein is CASSPGTPDNQPQHF. CDR3 coding DNA: TGTGCCAGCTCACCGGGGACACCCGACAATCAGCCCCAGCATTTT.

As for this clone: Other DNA sequences in the same sample also yield this CDR3. V usage is TRBV5-1 and J usage is TRBJ2-7, with 13 positions matching TRBD2. Germline V lookup: CDR1 SGHRS, CDR2 YFSETQ. The V segment lost 3 bases and the J segment 0 bases; nucleotides outside the gene matches: 0. CDR3 length: 15 residues. Here the CDR3 reads CASSWTSGSSYEQYF. Written as DNA, the CDR3 is TGCGCCAGCAGCTGGACTAGCGGGAGCTCCTACGAGCAGTACTTC.

This chain links TRBV30 with TRBJ2-7; a possible D gene is TRBD2 (5 bases). The CDR3 loop spans 14 amino acids. From germline, CDR1 is GTSNPN and CDR2 SVGIG (reference sequence). V lost 3 bases, J lost 0 bases, and 12 bases lay in between. The CDR3 loop reads CAWRRTGSSYEQYF. CDR3 sequence (DNA): TGTGCCTGGAGACGGACTGGCAGCTCCTACGAGCAGTACTTC.

J is TRBJ1-1 and V is TRBV6-5; tentative D call: TRBD1 (5 bases). The length of the CDR3 is 14 residues. Germline lookup yields CDR1 MNHEY and CDR2 SVGAGI. Deletions cut 6 bases from V and 4 bases from J, with 15 bases between. The CDR3 DNA reads as TGTGCCAGCAGCTTGGGGCCGGGGTTCACTGAAGCTTTCTTT. Translation: CASSLGPGFTEAFF.

This clone was counted a single time. The chain links TRBV27 to TRBJ1-5; no definite D call. V was clipped by 0 bases and J by 0 bases, with 9 bases between them. The CDR3 is made up of 16 amino acids. Germline loops: CDR1 MNHEY, CDR2 SMNVEV (reference sequence). The CDR3 DNA reads TGTGCCAGCAGTTTATCGGCAGGTACTAGCAATCAGCCCCAGCATTTT. Its translation: CASSLSAGTSNQPQHF.

The chain combines TRBV21-1 with TRBJ2-7; no DNA check was done on the table's D call, TRBD1. TRBV21-1 is recorded as a pseudogene. The CDR3 is 17 residues long. The CDR3 sequence: CASSKEMEDRGPYEQYF. CDR3 in DNA: TGTGCCAGCAGCAAAGAAATGGAGGACAGGGGGCCCTACGAGCAGTACTTC.